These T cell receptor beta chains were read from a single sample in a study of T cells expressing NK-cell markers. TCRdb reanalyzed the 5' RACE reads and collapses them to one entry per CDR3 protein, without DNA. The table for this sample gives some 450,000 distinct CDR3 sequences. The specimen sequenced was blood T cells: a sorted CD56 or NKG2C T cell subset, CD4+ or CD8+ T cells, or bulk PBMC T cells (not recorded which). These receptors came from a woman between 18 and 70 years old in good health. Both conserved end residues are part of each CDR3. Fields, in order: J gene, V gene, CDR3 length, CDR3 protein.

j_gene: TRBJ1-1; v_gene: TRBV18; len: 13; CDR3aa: CASSPKEGTEAFF
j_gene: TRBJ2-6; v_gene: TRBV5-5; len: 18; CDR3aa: CASSLSVAESSGANVLTF
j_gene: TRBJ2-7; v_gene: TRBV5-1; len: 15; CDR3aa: CASSLVVAGHYEQYF
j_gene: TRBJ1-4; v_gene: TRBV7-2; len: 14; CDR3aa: CASRRDGLDEKLFF
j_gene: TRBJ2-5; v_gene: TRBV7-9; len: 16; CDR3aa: CASSLAMGVTWETQYF
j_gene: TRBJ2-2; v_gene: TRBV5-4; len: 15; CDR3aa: CASSQQGANTGELFF
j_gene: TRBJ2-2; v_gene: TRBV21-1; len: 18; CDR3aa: CASSKIGFQGQNTGELFF
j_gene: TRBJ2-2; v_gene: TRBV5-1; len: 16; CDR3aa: CASSQETGGNTGELFF
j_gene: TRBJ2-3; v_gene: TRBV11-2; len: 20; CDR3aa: CASSSPPTSGKVGGTDTQYF
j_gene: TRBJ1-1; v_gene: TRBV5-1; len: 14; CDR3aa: CASRIPGQIFEAFF
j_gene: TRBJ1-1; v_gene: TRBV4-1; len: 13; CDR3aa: CASSQQGAVEAFF
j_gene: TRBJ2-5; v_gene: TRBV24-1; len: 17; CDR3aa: CATSDASPGTGVETQYF
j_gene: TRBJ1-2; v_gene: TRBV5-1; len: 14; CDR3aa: CASSLAVGRRGYTF
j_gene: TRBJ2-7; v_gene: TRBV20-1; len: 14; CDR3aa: CSASSGQGTYEQYF
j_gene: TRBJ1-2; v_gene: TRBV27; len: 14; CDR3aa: CASSRFGEYYGYTF
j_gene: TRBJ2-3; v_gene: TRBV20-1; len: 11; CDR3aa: CSAGLSSTQYF
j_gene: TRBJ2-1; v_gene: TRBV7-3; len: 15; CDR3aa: CASSPQATGDNEQFF
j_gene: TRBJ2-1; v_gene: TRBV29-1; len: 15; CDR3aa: CSVAATLDPYNEQFF
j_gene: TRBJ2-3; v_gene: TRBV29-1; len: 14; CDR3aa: CSVEDLESTDTQYF
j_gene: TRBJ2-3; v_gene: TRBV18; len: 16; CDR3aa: CASSPPGLYSTDTQYF
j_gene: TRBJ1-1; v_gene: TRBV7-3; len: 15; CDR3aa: CASSLTRTGGTEAFF
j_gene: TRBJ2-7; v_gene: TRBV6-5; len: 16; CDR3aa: CASSYSIMDRSYEQYF
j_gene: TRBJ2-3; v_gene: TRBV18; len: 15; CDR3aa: CASSREDRVTDTQYF
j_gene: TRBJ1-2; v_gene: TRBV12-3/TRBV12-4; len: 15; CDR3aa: CASSFIWGPDYGYTF
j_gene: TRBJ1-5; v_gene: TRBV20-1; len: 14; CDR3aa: CSARGTDFNQPQHF
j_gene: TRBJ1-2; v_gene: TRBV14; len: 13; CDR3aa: CASSRRQEYGYTF
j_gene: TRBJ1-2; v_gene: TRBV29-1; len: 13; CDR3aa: CSVVGQGAGGYTF
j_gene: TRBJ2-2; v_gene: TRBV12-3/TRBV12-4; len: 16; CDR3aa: CASRTLPGQGTGELFF
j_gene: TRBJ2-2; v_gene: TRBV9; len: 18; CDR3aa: CASSARTSGGPNTGELFF
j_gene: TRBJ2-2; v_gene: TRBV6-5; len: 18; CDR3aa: CASSYPPTSGSLTGELFF
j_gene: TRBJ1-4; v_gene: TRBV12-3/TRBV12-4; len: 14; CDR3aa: CASRPDRTGEKLFF
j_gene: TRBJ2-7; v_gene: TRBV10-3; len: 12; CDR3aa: CATRTEAYEQYF
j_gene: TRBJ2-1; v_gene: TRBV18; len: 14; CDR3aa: CASSEGGGSYEQFF
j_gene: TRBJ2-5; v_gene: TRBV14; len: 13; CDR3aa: CASSNYRGETQYF
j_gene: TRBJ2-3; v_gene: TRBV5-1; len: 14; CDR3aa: CASSADYPTDTQYF
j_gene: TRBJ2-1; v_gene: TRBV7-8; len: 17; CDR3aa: CASSILLWDRVRNEQFF
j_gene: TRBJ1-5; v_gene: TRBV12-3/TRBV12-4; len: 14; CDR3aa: CASRAASSGQPQHF
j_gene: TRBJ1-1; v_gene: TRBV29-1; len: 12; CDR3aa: CSGRRGEGGAFF
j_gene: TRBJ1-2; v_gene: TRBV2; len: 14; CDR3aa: CASSERRQRDGYTF
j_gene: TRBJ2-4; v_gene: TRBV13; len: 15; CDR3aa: CASSLGQGDKNIQYF
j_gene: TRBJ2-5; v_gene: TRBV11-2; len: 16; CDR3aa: CASEPSRGGRGETQYF
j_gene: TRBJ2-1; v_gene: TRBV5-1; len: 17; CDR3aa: CASSLAQTSGNYNEQFF
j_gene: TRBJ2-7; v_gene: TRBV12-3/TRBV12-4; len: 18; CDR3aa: CASSLLALGGGRSYEQYF
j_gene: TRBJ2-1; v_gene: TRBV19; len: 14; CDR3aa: CASGPGTGNNEQFF
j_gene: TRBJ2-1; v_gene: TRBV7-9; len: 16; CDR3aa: CASSPRAGTSVNEQFF
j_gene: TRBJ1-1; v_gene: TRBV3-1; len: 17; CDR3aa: CASSQVFETVMNTEAFF
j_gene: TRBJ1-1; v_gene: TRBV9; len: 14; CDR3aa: CASSVELGTGEAFF